The TCR beta chain described here comes from a study of shared clonotypes between healthy human individuals. Profiling relied on immunoSEQ multiplex PCR, and the TCRdb table lists in-frame clones only, not all of them. The sample shows fewer than 400,000 clones, approximately 79% of them seen only once. The clonotype originates from a man aged 25-45 years in good health. Sequences were obtained from memory CD4+ T cells sorted from blood. The subset was: CD45RA-negative fraction.

The chain's CDR3 is CSALAYTEAFF. The CDR3 DNA sequence: TGCAGTGCCTTGGCTTACACTGAAGCTTTCTTT. This chain joins TRBV20-1 and TRBJ1-1; D not certain. The CDR3 contains 11 residues. Germline V lookup: CDR1 DFQATT, CDR2 SNEGSKA (reference sequence). V was cut by 6 bases and J by 3 bases, with 8 bases left in between.